A selection of T cell receptor beta chains follows, all from one sample in a study of blood T cell repertoires in COVID-19. Only in-frame clones appear in the TCRdb table, and some are missing; sequencing was by immunoSEQ multiplex PCR. Of some 42,000 clones detected, just under 85% appear once; the ten largest clones hold less than 7%. The sample was peripheral blood. The receptors were gathered from a man aged 45-65 years with active COVID-19. CDR3s include the opening cysteine and the closing phenylalanine or tryptophan. Fields, in order: J gene, clone size, D gene, CDR3 length, V gene, CDR3 protein, CDR3 DNA. A D gene is named only where the DNA matches it firmly. Size values are once, few and many counts, or a class for expanded clones, and some rows have none.

TRBJ1-4 | NA | NA | 15 | TRBV11-2 | CASSPPTGSNEKLFF | TGTGCCAGCAGCCCCCCGACAGGAAGTAATGAAAAACTGTTTTTT
TRBJ1-1 | NA | TRBD1 | 15 | TRBV11-2 | CASSLERGRGTEAFF | TGTGCCAGCAGCTTAGAAAGGGGGCGGGGCACTGAAGCTTTCTTT
TRBJ2-7 | NA | NA | 11 | TRBV28 | CASSFGQRADF | TGTGCCAGCAGTTTCGGGCAGCGGGCCGACTTC
TRBJ1-2 | NA | TRBD1 | 14 | TRBV11-1 | CASSSPGQAAGYTF | TGTGCCAGCAGTTCCCCGGGACAGGCGGCGGGCTACACCTTC
TRBJ2-7 | NA | NA | 15 | TRBV5-4 | CTSSAYHVGAWEQYF | TGTACCAGCAGCGCTTACCATGTGGGGGCCTGGGAGCAGTACTTC
TRBJ1-2 | NA | NA | 15 | TRBV4-1 | CASSQVGSPGYGYTF | TGCGCCAGCAGCCAGGTGGGGAGCCCTGGCTATGGCTACACCTTC
TRBJ1-5 | NA | NA | 13 | TRBV7-2 | CASSLELNQPQHF | TGTGCCAGCAGCTTGGAGCTGAACCAGCCCCAGCATTTT
TRBJ2-3 | NA | NA | 17 | TRBV5-1 | CASSWGPTGTSTDTQYF | TGCGCCAGCAGCTGGGGTCCAACAGGGACAAGCACAGATACGCAGTATTTT
TRBJ2-3 | NA | TRBD2 | 16 | TRBV5-1 | CASSTGGLAGTDTQYF | TGCGCCAGCAGCACGGGGGGACTAGCTGGCACAGATACGCAGTATTTT
TRBJ2-7 | once | NA | 12 | TRBV10-3 | CAISQEGYEQYF | TGTGCCATCAGCCAAGAGGGCTACGAGCAGTACTTC
TRBJ1-4 | NA | TRBD1 | 16 | TRBV7-8 | CASSLRQGRQNEKLFF | TGTGCCAGCAGCTTACGACAGGGGAGGCAAAATGAAAAACTGTTTTTT
TRBJ1-2 | NA | TRBD1 | 17 | TRBV5-1 | CASSPRTGREGNYGYTF | TGCGCCAGCAGCCCCAGGACAGGGAGGGAGGGTAACTATGGCTACACCTTC
TRBJ2-7 | few | TRBD2 | 17 | TRBV4-1 | CASSQAGQGGGRNEQYF | TGCGCCAGCAGCCAAGCAGGGCAAGGCGGGGGGCGTAACGAGCAGTACTTC
TRBJ2-7 | NA | NA | 19 | TRBV7-2 | CASSLGTGLLSPGAYEQYF | TGTGCCAGCAGCTTAGGGACAGGACTACTTTCCCCCGGAGCCTACGAGCAGTACTTC
TRBJ2-5 | NA | TRBD2 | 18 | TRBV27 | CASSFITSGSPRGETQYF | TGTGCCAGCAGTTTTATTACTAGCGGGTCACCCCGGGGAGAGACCCAGTACTTC
TRBJ2-2 | NA | TRBD1 | 13 | TRBV5-1 | CASRPQGTGELFF | TGCGCCAGCAGGCCACAGGGGACCGGGGAGCTGTTTTTT
TRBJ2-1 | medium-sized | TRBD2 | 16 | TRBV9 | CASSALLAGGPNEQFF | TGTGCCAGCAGCGCCTTATTAGCGGGAGGGCCTAATGAGCAGTTCTTC
TRBJ1-6 | NA | NA | 16 | TRBV7-2 | CASSRGWTLFNSPLHF | TGTGCCAGCAGCCGGGGTTGGACGTTATTTAATTCACCCCTCCACTTT
TRBJ1-3 | NA | TRBD1 | 15 | TRBV5-4 | CASSTTGGSGNTIYF | TGTGCCAGCAGCACGACAGGGGGCTCTGGAAACACCATATATTTT
TRBJ2-7 | NA | NA | 15 | TRBV10-1 | CASSPKGIRAYEQYF | TGCGCCAGCAGCCCGAAGGGGATCAGGGCCTACGAGCAGTACTTC
TRBJ2-5 | NA | TRBD1 | 15 | TRBV11-2 | CASSIGTGVHETQYF | TGTGCCAGCAGCATTGGGACAGGGGTCCACGAGACCCAGTACTTC
TRBJ2-2 | NA | TRBD1 | 15 | TRBV6-5 | CASSRRQGWTGELFF | TGTGCCAGCAGCAGGCGACAGGGTTGGACCGGGGAGCTGTTTTTT
TRBJ1-1 | NA | NA | 12 | TRBV6-5 | CASSYSGAEAFF | TGTGCCAGCAGTTACTCAGGGGCTGAAGCTTTCTTT
TRBJ2-2 | NA | TRBD1 | 14 | TRBV2 | CASTDRVGTGELFF | TGTGCCAGCACCGACAGGGTGGGCACCGGGGAGCTGTTTTTT
TRBJ1-4 | NA | TRBD1 | 15 | TRBV25-1 | CASSGTGITNEKLFF | TGTGCCAGCAGTGGGACAGGGATCACTAATGAAAAACTGTTTTTT
TRBJ2-2 | NA | NA | 13 | TRBV9 | CASSTGYTGELFF | TGTGCCAGCAGCACAGGGTACACCGGGGAGCTGTTTTTT
TRBJ2-7 | NA | TRBD2 | 15 | TRBV7-3 | CASSPFSGGGYEQYF | TGTGCCAGCAGCCCATTTAGCGGCGGGGGCTACGAGCAGTACTTC
TRBJ2-1 | NA | TRBD2 | 16 | TRBV24-1 | CATSDHHAGDYNEQFF | TGTGCCACCAGTGACCATCACGCGGGAGACTACAATGAGCAGTTCTTC
TRBJ1-4 | NA | NA | 15 | TRBV18 | CASSDIRTTNEKLFF | TGTGCCAGCTCAGATATCAGGACAACTAATGAAAAACTGTTTTTT
TRBJ1-2 | NA | NA | 12 | TRBV28 | CASSSVNYGYTF | TGTGCCAGCAGTTCTGTCAACTATGGCTACACCTTC
TRBJ1-2 | NA | TRBD1 | 13 | TRBV7-2 | CASSNGDRNGYTF | TGTGCCAGCAGCAATGGGGACAGGAATGGCTACACCTTC
TRBJ1-2 | NA | NA | 14 | TRBV7-2 | CASSPVGGDWGYTF | TGTGCCAGCAGCCCCGTGGGGGGGGACTGGGGCTACACCTTC
TRBJ2-5 | NA | NA | 13 | TRBV3-1/TRBV3-2 | CASSQLDPETQYF | TGTGCCAGCAGCCAACTAGATCCAGAGACCCAGTACTTC
TRBJ1-2 | NA | TRBD1 | 15 | TRBV6-2/TRBV6-3 | CASSRRQGQIYGYTF | TGTGCCAGCAGCCGACGCCAGGGACAGATCTATGGCTACACCTTC
TRBJ1-2 | NA | TRBD1 | 14 | TRBV7-3 | CASSLGQGAYGYTF | TGTGCCAGCAGCCTAGGACAGGGGGCTTACGGCTACACCTTC
TRBJ2-1 | NA | NA | 15 | TRBV28 | CASSFQGLAINEQFF | TGTGCCAGCAGTTTTCAGGGTCTAGCGATCAATGAGCAGTTCTTC
TRBJ2-5 | NA | TRBD1 | 19 | TRBV6-2/TRBV6-3 | CASSSFKWAAGQDKETQYF | TGTGCCAGCAGTTCATTTAAGTGGGCGGCTGGACAGGACAAAGAGACCCAGTACTTC
TRBJ2-3 | NA | TRBD2 | 16 | TRBV5-1 | CASSPLAGGPADTQYF | TGCGCCAGCAGCCCACTAGCGGGAGGGCCAGCAGATACGCAGTATTTT
TRBJ1-1 | few | NA | 16 | TRBV5-6 | CASSPDGGFVNTEAFF | TGTGCCAGCAGCCCGGATGGGGGGTTTGTGAACACTGAAGCTTTCTTT
TRBJ2-1 | NA | NA | 16 | TRBV14 | CASSQASGSPYNEQFF | TGTGCCAGCAGCCAAGCTTCCGGGAGCCCCTACAATGAGCAGTTCTTC
TRBJ2-5 | NA | TRBD1 | 15 | TRBV13 | CASSSRGQGQETQYF | TGTGCCAGCAGCTCCAGGGGACAGGGACAAGAGACCCAGTACTTC
TRBJ1-2 | NA | TRBD1 | 12 | TRBV2 | CASRGQNYGYTF | TGTGCCAGCAGGGGACAGAACTATGGCTACACCTTC
TRBJ2-3 | NA | TRBD1 | 14 | TRBV4-1 | CASGGTGDVNTQYF | TGCGCCAGCGGCGGGACAGGTGACGTGAATACGCAGTATTTT
TRBJ2-1 | NA | TRBD2 | 17 | TRBV18 | CASSPYGRGSSYNEQFF | TGTGCCAGCTCACCTTACGGGAGGGGAAGCTCCTACAATGAGCAGTTCTTC
TRBJ2-3 | NA | TRBD2 | 15 | TRBV9 | CASSAFGGGTDTQYF | TGTGCCAGCAGTGCCTTTGGGGGGGGCACAGATACGCAGTATTTT